This T cell receptor (beta chain) comes out of a study of technical replicates of blood from a few donors. The V gene's germline CDR1 is SGHDT and CDR2 YYEEEE. The CDR3 extends over 14 amino acids. V lost 0 bases to trimming and J lost 13 bases; unmatched junction nucleotides: 7. Here immunoSEQ multiplex PCR was the method, and the copy in TCRdb shows in-frame clones only, minus some. Of roughly 60,000 clones listed, roughly 91% are singletons. J is TRBJ1-2 and V is TRBV5-6; 12 bases fit TRBD1. The sequence was obtained from a human donor in good health. Some clones in this sample may be carry-over from other donors' samples. Sequencing was done on a sample of PBMCs. As DNA, the CDR3 is TGTGCCAGCAGCTTGGCCGGGACAGGGGGCCCGCTCACCTTC. Translation: CASSLAGTGGPLTF. The full variable domain, with the rest looked up from reference TRBV5-6 and TRBJ1-2, is DAGVTQSPTHLIKTRGQQVTLRCSPKSGHDTVSWYQQALGQGPQFIFQYYEEEERQRGNFPDRFSGHQFPNYSSELNVNALLLGDSALYLCASSLAGTGGPLTFGSGTRLTVV.